A single sample is the source of the 5 T cell receptor beta chains below, sequenced in a study of OX40 agonist ivuxolimab in advanced cancers. This table comes from immunoSEQ multiplex PCR, and its TCRdb copy is limited to in-frame clones, with some not included. The sample comprises tens of thousands of clones, roughly 84% of which are singletons, and roughly 34% rests with the top ten. The sample consisted of CD4+ or CD8+ T cells sorted from blood, taken in a trial of the OX40 agonist ivuxolimab. The receptor set was obtained from an adult with an advanced solid tumor such as melanoma, head and neck, liver or kidney cancer.

This chain connects TRBV2 to TRBJ2-7; a weak D match, TRBD1 (6 bases). This CDR3 contains 13 residues. Trimming removed 6 bases at V and 7 bases at J, with 16 bases between. CDR1 SNHLY and CDR2 FYNNEI come from the germline V gene. The CDR3 region has the DNA TGTGCCAGCAGGAGGGGGACGGGGCGGGAGCAGTACTTC. It specifies CASRRGTGREQYF.

As concerns this clone: Compared with germline, one end of the junction differs, possibly owing to a read error. The rearrangement uses TRBV13 and TRBJ2-3; D possibly corresponds to TRBD1 (6 bases). This CDR3 has 18 residues. The germline V gene has CDR1 PRHDT and CDR2 FYEKMQ (reference sequence). The CDR3 DNA sequence: TGTGCCAGCAGCTTAAGCCAGCTGGGCAGGGGAAGCAAAGATACGCAGTATTTT. It codes for CASSLSQLGRGSKDTQYF.

This clone was seen once. This rearrangement joins TRBV14 to TRBJ2-4; D is possibly TRBD2 (6 bases). Between the trimmed V and J ends, which lost 4 bases and 0 bases, there was a span of 10 bases. The CDR3 is 15 amino acids. Germline V gives CDR1 SGHDN, CDR2 FVKESK. CDR3 DNA sequence: TGTGCCAGCAGCCCCTTGGGACTAGCCAAAAACATTCAGTACTTC. Encoded protein: CASSPLGLAKNIQYF.

CDR3 sequence reads: CASSPKTSGRAHEQFF. DNA of the CDR3: TGTGCCAGCAGCCCGAAAACTAGCGGGAGGGCCCATGAGCAGTTCTTC. The chain joins TRBV7-9 to TRBJ2-1; TRBD2 matches at 13 bases. Trimming removed 5 bases from V and 8 bases from J; junction bases left unmatched: 9. This CDR3 has 16 amino acids. The V gene's germline CDR1 is SEHNR and CDR2 FQNEAQ (reference sequence).

The chain couples TRBV19 to TRBJ2-2; TRBD1 matches 7 bases. With 3 bases clipped from V and 5 bases from J, the junction kept 9 bases outside the gene matches. The CDR3 sequence is 16 residues long. Looked up from germline, CDR1 is LNHDA and CDR2 is SQIVND (reference sequence). The CDR3 nucleotides read TGTGCCAGTAGTATCAGAGCAGGGGGTGGGACCGGGGAGCTGTTTTTT. Its protein product is CASSIRAGGGTGELFF.